What follows are 23 T cell receptor beta chains derived from one specimen sequenced in a study of T cell responses to AZD1222 COVID-19 vaccine (dated by TCRdb to about 2021). Preparation of the library involved the immunoSEQ multiplex PCR assay. The source is immuneACCESS, and TCRdb retained only in-frame sequences with V and J called. Part of the clones is not carried over; for the studies checked, unresolved V genes explain less than half of this, and the remainder is unexplained. Within this sample are some 150,000 clones, with about 90% of them counted one time only. The ten largest account for roughly 4.4% of the sample. The time point label here, explained by the study, means: baseline before first vaccination. This specimen's treatment or condition label, interpreted: meningococcal conjugate vaccine given as trial control. The input for sequencing was peripheral blood, taken on day 0 of MenACWY control vaccination. The source is an adult in good health.

The chain has TRBV14 and TRBJ1-2, with D possibly being TRBD1 (5 bases). V lost 1 base to trimming and J lost 6 bases, with 12 bases between them. Germline loops: CDR1 SGHDN, CDR2 FVKESK. The CDR3 has 14 amino acids. DNA of the CDR3: TGTGCCAGCAGCCAAGGAAAGGGGCTGAATGGCTACACCTTC. It codes for CASSQGKGLNGYTF. The whole variable domain, remainder taken from reference TRBV14 and TRBJ1-2, is EAGVTQFPSHSVIEKGQTVTLRCDPISGHDNLYWYRRVMGKEIKFLLHFVKESKQDESGMPNNRFLAERTGGTYSTLKVQPAELEDSGVYFCASSQGKGLNGYTFGSGTRLTVV.

The chain has TRBV19 and TRBJ2-7, with D possibly called TRBD1 or TRBD2 (5 bases each). CDR3 length: 13 residues. The germline V and J ends were trimmed by 2 bases and 2 bases, with 7 bases remaining between them. Per germline, CDR1 LNHDA and CDR2 SQIVND (reference sequence). DNA of the CDR3: TGTGCCAGTAGTATAACGGGGCCCTACGAGCAGTACTTC. Amino acids: CASSITGPYEQYF.

The rearrangement uses TRBV19 and TRBJ2-7, with D possibly being TRBD1 (5 bases). The CDR3 contains 16 residues. Trimming removed 3 bases from V and 0 bases from J, with 15 bases in between. Germline V gives CDR1 LNHDA, CDR2 SQIVND (reference sequence). In DNA form, the CDR3 reads TGTGCCAGTAGTATTTATGGGGCAGGGTCCTCCTACGAGCAGTACTTC. As protein: CASSIYGAGSSYEQYF.

For the CDR3, the DNA is TGTGCCAGCAGTTTAGGGGGACTCAACAATGAGCAGTTCTTC. Translation gives CASSLGGLNNEQFF. This rearrangement joins TRBV27 to TRBJ2-1; TRBD2 might be the D (6 bases). The CDR3 consists of 14 residues. CDR1 and CDR2 (germline): MNHEY, SMNVEV (reference sequence). V dropped 2 bases and J dropped 5 bases, with 10 bases sitting between them.

The J gene is TRBJ2-3, the V gene TRBV6-5; 7 bases are a match to TRBD1. This CDR3 has 13 residues. Germline V lookup: CDR1 MNHEY, CDR2 SVGAGI. V lost 5 bases to trimming and J lost 8 bases; unmatched junction nucleotides: 7. The CDR3 sequence: CASSPDRDGTQYF. CDR3 coding DNA: TGTGCCAGCAGTCCCGACAGGGATGGTACGCAGTATTTT.

The table lists this clone with a count of one. The chain has TRBV29-1 and TRBJ1-2; D may be TRBD1 (5 bases). V was trimmed by 3 bases and J by 4 bases, leaving 9 bases between them. Per germline, CDR1 SQVTM and CDR2 ANQGSEA. The CDR3 loop spans 12 amino acids. The CDR3 DNA reads as TGCAGCGTTGATCGAGGGACCTATGGCTACACCTTC. This gives the protein CSVDRGTYGYTF.

This clone occurred once. The chain recombines TRBV11-3 with TRBJ2-3; the match to TRBD2 covers 7 bases. The germline CDR1 and CDR2 sequences are SGHNT and YENEEA. This CDR3 has 16 amino acids. Losses at the gene ends were 5 bases for V and 4 bases for J; bases not matched to a gene: 12. CDR3 loop: CASSRRAAGVSDTQYF. CDR3 nucleotide sequence: TGTGCCAGCAGCCGTCGCGCGGCGGGAGTCTCAGATACGCAGTATTTT.

The CDR3 bases are TGTGCCAGCAGCTTGAGGCAGGGGGCAAGAGCTTTCTTT. Protein product: CASSLRQGARAFF. This rearrangement joins TRBV5-8 to TRBJ1-1; TRBD1 aligns across 8 bases. The CDR3 is 13 amino acids. Germline trimming cut 1 base from V and 10 bases from J; bases unmatched to any gene: 6. The germline V gene has CDR1 SGHTS and CDR2 YDEGEE.

CDR3 DNA sequence: TGTGCCAGCAGCCCGACTCAACCGGGGACTGAAGCTTTCTTT. Its protein product is CASSPTQPGTEAFF. The chain is built from TRBV5-6 and TRBJ1-1, with D uncertain. Trimming pared 4 bases from V and 5 bases from J, leaving 15 bases between. This CDR3 contains 14 residues. The germline CDR1 and CDR2 sequences are SGHDT and YYEEEE.

J is TRBJ2-2 and V is TRBV7-8; D gene uncertain. Germline values: CDR1 SGHVS, CDR2 FQNEAQ. The CDR3 runs to 14 residues. Trimming took 1 base from V and 7 from J, leaving 10 bases between them. The CDR3 here is CASSLGAPGGELFF. CDR3 coding DNA: TGTGCCAGCAGCTTAGGGGCCCCGGGCGGGGAGCTGTTTTTT.

The chain carries TRBV6-1 and TRBJ1-2; TRBD1 aligns across 7 bases. The length of the CDR3 is 14 residues. The V and J ends lost 5 bases and 8 bases, in that order; junction bases with no gene match: 11. Germline CDR1 and CDR2: MNHNS and SASEGT. The CDR3 DNA reads as TGTGCCAGCAGTCCCGACAGGGAGGTCTACGGCTACACCTTC. This encodes CASSPDREVYGYTF.

The chain combines TRBV11-2 with TRBJ2-5, with D hard to call. In germline, CDR1 is SGHAT, CDR2 FQNNGV. The CDR3 extends over 14 amino acids. The ends were cut back, 6 bases at V and 3 bases at J, with 14 bases in the middle. In DNA form, the CDR3 reads TGTGCCAGCAGTTATTCCCGGGTGGAAGAGACCCAGTACTTC. The encoded protein is CASSYSRVEETQYF.

CDR3 nucleotides: TGTGCCACCAGTGAAGGCAGGGAGAACACTGAAGCTTTCTTT. Translating it yields CATSEGRENTEAFF. V and J are TRBV24-1 and TRBJ1-1; D may be TRBD1 (5 bases). CDR1 and CDR2 (germline): KGHDR, SFDVKD. The CDR3 has 14 residues. V lost 4 bases to trimming and J lost 1 base, with 9 bases between them.

This clone occurred once. The chain employs TRBV10-3 and TRBJ1-6, with 7 bases identical to TRBD1. The CDR3 is 17 residues long. V shed 3 bases, J shed 5 bases, and the junction held 10 bases outside the gene matches. Germline V gene sequence: CDR1 ENHRY, CDR2 SYGVKD. The CDR3 coding sequence is TGTGCCATCAGTGACCATGACAGGGCGTGGAATAATTCACCCCTCCACTTT. It is translated as CAISDHDRAWNNSPLHF.

This clone was observed a single time. V gene TRBV3-1 (or the pseudogene TRBV3-2) combines with J gene TRBJ2-5, with 7 bases lining up with TRBD2. The CDR3 extends over 16 amino acids. The germline V gene has CDR1 LGHDT and CDR2 YNNKEL (reference sequence). V trimming: 1 base; J trimming: 1 base; junction bases outside the gene matches: 6. CDR3 coding DNA: TGTGCCAGCAGCCAAGTGGCAAGCGGGGCCCAAGAGACCCAGTACTTC. Its translation is CASSQVASGAQETQYF.

This clone occurred once. The CDR3 sequence is CASITTGKPYEQYF. In nucleotides, the CDR3 is TGTGCCAGCATAACGACAGGGAAACCCTACGAGCAGTACTTC. The chain recombines TRBV28 with TRBJ2-7; 7 nucleotides line up with TRBD1. The trim removed 7 bases at V and 2 bases at J, leaving 8 bases unmatched. The CDR3 length is 14 residues. Per germline, CDR1 MDHEN and CDR2 SYDVKM.

The chain is built from TRBV3-1 (or the pseudogene TRBV3-2) and TRBJ2-3; weak D call: TRBD1 (5 bases). Between the trimmed V and J ends, which lost 3 bases and 5 bases, there was a span of 15 bases. Germline V gives CDR1 LGHDT, CDR2 YNNKEL (reference sequence). This CDR3 has 15 residues. The CDR3 region has the DNA TGTGCCAGCAGCCAGGTTTCACAGGCCGGAGATACGCAGTATTTT. Its protein is CASSQVSQAGDTQYF.

The gene calls are TRBV19 and TRBJ2-7, with 10 nucleotides matching TRBD1. V shed 5 bases, J shed 4 bases, and the junction held 5 bases outside the gene matches. CDR1 and CDR2 (germline): LNHDA, SQIVND (reference sequence). The CDR3 contains 14 residues. CDR3 residues: CASSPRTGGYEQYF. CDR3 in DNA: TGTGCCAGTAGTCCTCGGACAGGGGGGTACGAGCAGTACTTC.

This CDR3 is CASSSPPGWGIDGYTF. In DNA, the CDR3 is TGTGCCAGCAGTTCTCCCCCTGGTTGGGGGATCGATGGCTACACCTTC. The rearrangement links TRBV6-6 to TRBJ1-2, with a tentative D call TRBD1 (5 bases). Germline V gene sequence: CDR1 MNHNY, CDR2 SVGAGI (reference sequence). Trimming removed 4 bases from V and 6 bases from J, with 21 bases in between. The CDR3 has 16 residues.

The J gene is TRBJ1-3, the V gene TRBV6-6; D unclear. The CDR3 covers 14 residues. Trimming pared 1 base from V and 2 bases from J, leaving 6 bases between. Germline assignment: CDR1 MNHNY and CDR2 SVGAGI (reference sequence). CDR3 amino acids: CASSYLAPGNTIYF. In DNA, the CDR3 is TGTGCCAGCAGTTACTTAGCCCCTGGAAACACCATATATTTT.

J is TRBJ2-1 and V is TRBV19; 7 nucleotides match TRBD2. The germline CDR1 and CDR2 sequences are LNHDA and SQIVND (reference sequence). This CDR3 region has 15 residues. V was pared by 5 bases and J by 7 bases, with 11 bases of the junction left unmatched. The CDR3 is CASSLILAPANEQFF. The DNA for the CDR3 is TGTGCCAGTAGTTTAATACTAGCGCCAGCGAATGAGCAGTTCTTC.

This clone was observed a handful of times. The chain uses TRBV19 and TRBJ2-7, with 8 bases that match TRBD2. This CDR3 has 13 amino acids. Losses at the gene ends were 5 bases for V and 3 bases for J; bases not matched to a gene: 3. In germline, CDR1 is LNHDA, CDR2 SQIVND (reference sequence). The CDR3 nucleotides are TGTGCCAGTAGTGTGGGACTAGTCTACGAGCAGTACTTC. This encodes CASSVGLVYEQYF.

V and J are TRBV10-3 and TRBJ1-5, with 10 bases that match TRBD1. CDR3 size: 13 residues. V dropped 10 bases and J dropped 6; count of bases not matched to a gene: 6. Germline V gives CDR1 ENHRY, CDR2 SYGVKD. CDR3 protein: CATDRGLGQPQHF. The CDR3 DNA sequence: TGTGCCACAGACAGGGGGCTTGGTCAGCCCCAGCATTTT.